These 32 T cell receptor beta chains came from one sample sequenced in a study of shared clonotypes between healthy human individuals. TCRdb keeps only in-frame clones here, not all; method: immunoSEQ multiplex PCR. The data show 2 million to 2.5 million clones, 92% seen once. The sequencing sample was made of naive CD4+ T cells from PBMCs. This sample's subset: CD45RA+ positively selected. The receptors shown here come from a man between 18 and 29 years old in good health. Some clones in this sample may be carry-over from other donors' samples.

About this clone: Germline and junction disagree at one end, which may indicate a read error. The V gene is TRBV10-3, the J gene TRBJ2-7; tentative D call: TRBD1 (6 bases). Germline loops: CDR1 ENHRY, CDR2 SYGVKD. The CDR3 spans 14 residues. CDR3 amino acids: CAIREDIIQGPSDF. The CDR3 bases are TGTGCCATCAGGGAAGATATTATACAGGGTCCATCGGACTTC.

The rearrangement joins TRBV7-2 to TRBJ2-7; TRBD1 might be the D (6 bases). The CDR3 spans 17 residues. Germline V gene data show CDR1 as SGHTA and CDR2 as FQGNSA. Between the trimmed V and J ends, which lost 3 bases and 3 bases, there was a span of 21 bases. CDR3 sequence: CASSFKVGGRRDYEQYF. The DNA for the CDR3 is TGTGCCAGCAGCTTCAAGGTAGGGGGACGGAGAGACTACGAGCAGTACTTC.

The genes are TRBV5-1 and TRBJ1-4; the D is unclear. V dropped 2 bases and J dropped 3 bases, with 8 bases sitting between them. CDR3 size: 14 residues. Germline V gives CDR1 SGHRS, CDR2 YFSETQ. The CDR3 spells CASSFGPANEKLFF. The CDR3 bases are TGCGCCAGCAGCTTTGGGCCAGCTAATGAAAAACTGTTTTTT.

As to this clone: The same CDR3 also results from other DNA sequences found in this sample. As DNA, the CDR3 is TGTGCCAGCAGCTTGACCAATCAGCCCCAGCATTTT. Protein: CASSLTNQPQHF. This chain joins TRBV7-9 and TRBJ1-5; D ambiguous. CDR1 and CDR2 from the germline V gene are SEHNR and FQNEAQ (reference sequence). The CDR3 spans 12 residues. V lost 3 bases, J lost 3 bases, and 3 bases lay in between.

The chain couples TRBV7-2 to TRBJ1-3; a weak D match, TRBD1 (5 bases). CDR3 length equals 14 residues. Deletions cut 5 bases from V and 3 bases from J, with 11 bases between. The germline CDR1 and CDR2 sequences are SGHTA and FQGNSA. The CDR3 region is CASSPQGYGNTIYF. CDR3 coding DNA: TGTGCCAGCAGCCCCCAGGGTTATGGAAACACCATATATTTT.

CDR3 in DNA: TGCAGCGTGTTACGTCCCGGGAGCCGTGAAAAACTGTTTTTT. This codes for CSVLRPGSREKLFF. The rearrangement links TRBV29-1 to TRBJ1-4; D is unresolved. Trimming removed 6 bases at V and 7 bases at J, with 18 bases between. CDR1 and CDR2 (germline): SQVTM, ANQGSEA. The CDR3 is made up of 14 amino acids.

The rearrangement uses TRBV4-3 and TRBJ1-1; the D gene is possibly TRBD1 (6 bases). Germline values: CDR1 LGHNA, CDR2 YSLEER. This CDR3 has 13 amino acids. The V and J ends lost 1 base and 11 bases respectively, with 14 bases between them. The CDR3 DNA is TGCGCCAGCAGCCAAGTTTGGGGAAGGGGGGCTTTCTTT. Amino acid sequence: CASSQVWGRGAFF.

This sequence joins TRBV19 and TRBJ2-3; either TRBD1 or TRBD2 may fit D (8 bases each). The CDR3 length is 16 residues. V was pared by 10 bases and J by 3 bases, with 23 bases between. From germline, CDR1 is LNHDA and CDR2 SQIVND (reference sequence). In DNA form, the CDR3 reads TGTGCCACCCGACAGGGGTTAAGCGGGAGTACAGATACGCAGTATTTT. Translating it yields CATRQGLSGSTDTQYF.

Here the CDR3 reads CASSLTLAEQETQYF. As DNA, the CDR3 is TGTGCCAGCAGTTTAACACTAGCGGAACAAGAGACCCAGTACTTC. The chain joins TRBV27 to TRBJ2-5; 8 bases match TRBD2. V gave up 2 bases and J gave up 2 bases; unmatched junction bases: 4. The CDR3 is 15 amino acids. Germline CDR1 and CDR2: MNHEY and SMNVEV (reference sequence).

The rearrangement uses TRBV6-6 and TRBJ2-7; the match to TRBD1 covers 8 bases. The CDR3 is made up of 14 amino acids. After removal of 6 bases from V and 3 bases from J, the junction contained 7 bases not matched to a gene. Looked up from germline, CDR1 is MNHNY and CDR2 is SVGAGI (reference sequence). The CDR3: CASSPGQGVYEQYF. DNA for the CDR3: TGTGCCAGCAGCCCCGGACAGGGAGTCTACGAGCAGTACTTC.

This sequence joins TRBV28 and TRBJ2-7; D may correspond to TRBD1 or TRBD2 (5 bases each). From germline, CDR1 is MDHEN and CDR2 SYDVKM. The ends were cut back, 5 bases at V and 2 bases at J, with 16 bases in the middle. CDR3 length equals 15 residues. The CDR3 here is CASSRLGTIAYEQYF. Written as DNA, the CDR3 is TGTGCCAGCAGTCGGCTTGGGACCATCGCCTACGAGCAGTACTTC.

This clone was counted a single time. V gene TRBV27 combines with J gene TRBJ2-1; possible D gene TRBD2, 5 bases. V was clipped by 5 bases and J by 7 bases, with 21 bases between them. Germline CDR1 reads MNHEY; CDR2 reads SMNVEV (reference sequence). This CDR3 region has 16 residues. The CDR3 region has the DNA TGTGCCAGCAGTCGTTTTGGGTTTGCGGGCTTAAATGAGCAGTTCTTC. Its translation: CASSRFGFAGLNEQFF.

The chain joins TRBV28 to TRBJ2-7; 9 bases line up with TRBD1. CDR3 length: 13 residues. Germline V gene lookup returns CDR1 MDHEN and CDR2 SYDVKM. V was clipped by 6 bases and J by 5 bases; unmatched bases: 5. CDR3 protein: CASRQGANDEQYF. The CDR3 coding sequence is TGTGCCAGCAGACAGGGGGCTAATGACGAGCAGTACTTC.

This clone was recorded only once. The rearrangement joins TRBV6-1 to TRBJ2-6; D unclear. Germline CDR1 MNHNS, CDR2 SASEGT. This CDR3 region has 15 residues. Trimming removed 0 bases from V and 0 bases from J, with 3 bases in between. DNA of the CDR3: TGTGCCAGCAGTGAAGCTAGCTCTGGGGCCAACGTCCTGACTTTC. It is translated as CASSEASSGANVLTF.

The V gene is TRBV6-1, the J gene TRBJ2-2; 7 nucleotides align to TRBD2. This CDR3 is 15 amino acids long. Germline V gene lookup returns CDR1 MNHNS and CDR2 SASEGT. With V trimmed by 6 bases and J by 5 bases, 9 bases remained unmatched. The CDR3 loop reads CASRGGGGRTGELFF. The CDR3, as DNA: TGTGCCAGCAGGGGTGGGGGAGGGAGGACCGGGGAGCTGTTTTTT.

The chain carries TRBV5-8 and TRBJ1-3, with D maybe TRBD1 (6 bases). Germline CDR1 is SGHTS and CDR2 is YDEGEE. With 1 base removed from V and 7 bases from J, the gap between germline ends came to 12 bases. The CDR3 is made up of 14 amino acids. CDR3 nucleotide sequence: TGTGCCAGCAGCTTGCTCAGGGGAGGGAACACCATATATTTT. This sequence encodes CASSLLRGGNTIYF.

The chain joins TRBV6-5 to TRBJ1-3; tentative D call: TRBD1 (5 bases). The ends were cut back, 6 bases at V and 0 bases at J, with 12 bases in the middle. The length of the CDR3 is 15 residues. Germline V gene sequence: CDR1 MNHEY, CDR2 SVGAGI. The CDR3 region is CASRPIGVSGNTIYF. In DNA form, the CDR3 reads TGTGCCAGCAGACCTATAGGGGTCTCTGGAAACACCATATATTTT.

The rearrangement joins TRBV5-1 to TRBJ2-3, with 10 bases fitting TRBD2. Germline lookup yields CDR1 SGHRS and CDR2 YFSETQ. There are 14 residues in the CDR3. Trimming removed 5 bases from V and 5 bases from J; junction bases left unmatched: 5. The CDR3 here is CASREVAGGDTQYF. Here the CDR3 DNA reads TGCGCCAGCAGGGAGGTAGCGGGAGGAGATACGCAGTATTTT.

The chain has TRBV5-6 and TRBJ1-5; D uncertain. V lost 4 bases, J lost 4 bases, and 9 bases lay in between. CDR3 length equals 13 residues. Germline V gene lookup returns CDR1 SGHDT and CDR2 YYEEEE. CDR3 sequence reads: CASSRLGNQPQHF. CDR3 nucleotide sequence: TGTGCCAGCAGCCGGCTGGGTAATCAGCCCCAGCATTTT.

The chain links TRBV9 to TRBJ2-7; 7 bases match TRBD1. Germline CDR1 and CDR2: SGDLS and YYNGEE. The J segment lost 2 bases and the V segment lost 3 bases, leaving 8 bases of the junction unmatched. This CDR3 is 15 amino acids long. CDR3 amino acids: CASSAYDRAAYEQYF. The DNA for the CDR3 is TGTGCCAGCAGCGCTTATGACAGGGCCGCCTACGAGCAGTACTTC.

This rearrangement joins TRBV10-1 to TRBJ2-7; 10 nucleotides match TRBD1. V was pared by 5 bases and J by 1 base, with 8 bases of the junction left unmatched. Looked up from germline, CDR1 is WNHNN and CDR2 is SYGVQD (reference sequence). This CDR3 has 16 residues. The CDR3 loop reads CASSRYRDRGSYEQYF. CDR3 sequence (DNA): TGCGCCAGCAGTAGGTACCGGGACAGGGGTTCCTACGAGCAGTACTTC.

This chain links TRBV28 with TRBJ1-2; D remains ambiguous. Germline values: CDR1 MDHEN, CDR2 SYDVKM. V lost 3 bases and J 0 bases, leaving 8 bases between the germline ends. CDR3 length: 14 amino acids. The CDR3 region has the DNA TGTGCCAGCAGTTTGGGGAACGCTAACTATGGCTACACCTTC. Encoded protein: CASSLGNANYGYTF.

This clone was recorded once. The chain combines TRBV9 with TRBJ2-1, with TRBD1 matching over 8 bases. This CDR3 spans 13 amino acids. V shed 2 bases and J 9 bases; nucleotides not matched to a gene: 4. In germline, CDR1 is SGDLS, CDR2 YYNGEE. The DNA of the CDR3 is TGTGCCAGCAGCGTCGACAGGGGTCGTGAGCAGTTCTTC. Translating gives CASSVDRGREQFF. Variable domain in full (rest from reference TRBV9 and TRBJ2-1): DSGVTQTPKHLITATGQRVTLRCSPRSGDLSVYWYQQSLDQGLQFLIQYYNGEERAKGNILERFSAQQFPDLHSELNLSSLELGDSALYFCASSVDRGREQFFGPGTRLTVL.

This sequence joins TRBV27 and TRBJ1-5; D not resolved. The ends were cut back, 1 base at V and 5 bases at J, with 12 bases in the middle. Germline assignment: CDR1 MNHEY and CDR2 SMNVEV (reference sequence). The CDR3 loop spans 15 amino acids. CDR3 residues: CASSLLGGGDQPQHF. CDR3 nucleotide sequence: TGTGCCAGCAGTTTATTAGGTGGCGGCGATCAGCCCCAGCATTTT.

The gene calls are TRBV27 and TRBJ2-1, with 10 bases that match TRBD1. There are 16 residues in the CDR3. The germline CDR1 and CDR2 sequences are MNHEY and SMNVEV (reference sequence). V was pared by 4 bases and J by 8 bases, with 11 bases of the junction left unmatched. The CDR3 coding sequence is TGTGCCAGCAGTTCCGCCGGGACAGGGGAATTGCATGAGCAGTTCTTC. It specifies CASSSAGTGELHEQFF.

The V gene is TRBV11-3, the J gene TRBJ2-2; no firm D call. V was clipped by 0 bases and J by 6 bases, with 17 bases between them. The CDR3 runs to 17 residues. Germline V gives CDR1 SGHNT, CDR2 YENEEA. CDR3 amino acids: CASSLDQDGPSSGELFF. The CDR3 nucleotides read TGTGCCAGCAGCTTAGATCAGGACGGGCCGTCGTCCGGGGAGCTGTTTTTT.

This chain uses TRBV5-1 with TRBJ2-1; 10 bases fit TRBD2. With 0 bases clipped from V and 6 bases from J, the junction kept 3 bases outside the gene matches. The CDR3 runs 15 residues. Germline CDR1 SGHRS, CDR2 YFSETQ. DNA for the CDR3: TGCGCCAGCAGCTTGGTTCCTAGCGGGAGCAATGAGCAGTTCTTC. Translated: CASSLVPSGSNEQFF.

V is TRBV5-1 and J is TRBJ2-1; 9 bases are shared with TRBD2. The junction had 5 bases not matched to a gene; V was cut back by 0 bases and J by 4 bases. The CDR3 extends over 16 amino acids. Germline V gene lookup returns CDR1 SGHRS and CDR2 YFSETQ. CDR3 nucleotide sequence: TGCGCCAGCAGCTTGGCTCCAGCGGGGGGATACAATGAGCAGTTCTTC. Residues: CASSLAPAGGYNEQFF.

The chain recombines TRBV7-2 with TRBJ2-1; maybe TRBD2 (6 bases). V lost 2 bases and J 6 bases, leaving 8 bases between the germline ends. Germline lookup yields CDR1 SGHTA and CDR2 FQGNSA. The CDR3 has 13 residues. CDR3: CASSLLGGNEQFF. The CDR3 nucleotides are TGTGCCAGCAGCTTATTGGGGGGCAATGAGCAGTTCTTC.

This chain joins TRBV7-6 and TRBJ2-7; no reliable D call. The CDR3 length is 17 residues. The V gene lost 1 base and the J gene lost 0 bases, with 16 bases spanning the gap. CDR1 is SGHVS and CDR2 is FNYEAQ in the germline V gene. The CDR3 DNA reads TGTGCCAGCAGCTTAGGGGTCGGTGGGGTACCCTCCTACGAGCAGTACTTC. It yields the protein CASSLGVGGVPSYEQYF.

The rearrangement joins TRBV4-1 to TRBJ2-7, with 7 nucleotides matching TRBD1. With 1 base clipped from V and 5 bases from J, the junction kept 8 bases outside the gene matches. This CDR3 is 15 amino acids long. Per germline, CDR1 MGHRA and CDR2 YSYEKL. CDR3 amino acids: CASSQGWTGRNEQYF. Here the CDR3 DNA reads TGCGCCAGCAGCCAAGGGTGGACAGGTAGGAACGAGCAGTACTTC.

This clone was recorded once. The chain has TRBV2 and TRBJ2-3; maybe TRBD1 (6 bases). The CDR3 length is 14 residues. Germline lookup yields CDR1 SNHLY and CDR2 FYNNEI. V was clipped by 6 bases and J by 5 bases, with 15 bases between them. In DNA form, the CDR3 reads TGTGCCAGCAGCCCAGGGGCCCACGGAGATACGCAGTATTTT. This gives the protein CASSPGAHGDTQYF.